This TCR beta chain appears in the sequencing data of a study of vaccination effects on CD4 cells after COVID-19. The wider study: Convalescent patient samples, from two individuals, date to 16 days and one week before vaccination.

Sequenced by immunoSEQ multiplex PCR; TCRdb stores in-frame clones only, minus some. The repertoire consists of roughly 25,000 clones, with approximately 78% occurring once and the leading ten covering around 16%. Points on this clone: What it binds is not known.

Sequencing was preceded by expansion of antigen-specific CD4+ T cells with viral peptide pools in the ViraFEST assay. It was after approximately 11 days of culture that CD4+ T cells were isolated. This individual tested PCR-positive for SARS-CoV-2 infection between March and December 2020. The researchers cultured 1.5 million to 2.5 million PBMC per well with about 10 IU/ml IL-2 and 7.5 to 10 ug/ml peptides. At days 3 and 7, half of the medium was exchanged for IL-2 medium. The sequenced sample was CD4+ T cells from PBMCs cultured with HCoV-NL63 spike peptides, obtained before COVID-19 vaccination. The clonotype was recovered from a human donor who had a prior SARS-CoV-2 infection.

CDR3 sequence reads: CASIRQGIYGYTF. The CDR3 DNA is TGTGCCAGCATCCGGCAGGGGATTTATGGCTACACCTTC. The rearrangement links TRBV2 to TRBJ1-2; TRBD1 might be the D (6 bases). The CDR3 is made up of 13 amino acids. Per the germline V gene, CDR1 is SNHLY and CDR2 is FYNNEI. V lost 7 bases, J lost 5 bases, and 14 bases lay in between.